This T cell receptor beta chain was documented in a study of follicular helper T cells after annual influenza vaccination. Points on this clone: Its specificity is unknown.

TCRB was sequenced at Survey level resolution. Here immunoSEQ multiplex PCR was the method, and the copy in TCRdb shows in-frame clones only, minus some. This sample yields fewer than 30,000 clones, of which about 82% are seen a single time; roughly 1.2% belongs to the top ten. Germline CDR1 and CDR2: MNHNS and SASEGT. The CDR3 sequence is 14 residues long. Trimming took 0 bases from V and 6 from J, leaving 11 bases between them. Findings and limits, study-wide: Only roughly 9-20% of analyzed cells yielded productive TCRB sequences. Each annual vaccination recalled recurring oligoclonal ICOS+CD38+ cTfh clonotypes.

As to time point: 2014-2015 season, pre-vaccination. Before and after seasonal inactivated influenza vaccination, adults gave blood for sorting CD4 subsets for sequencing. This material consisted of CXCR5+ CD38- circulating T follicular helper cells from blood, taken on the day of influenza vaccination. Subset denoted: circulating Tfh, non-naive CD4+CXCR5+PD-1+ (ICOS+CD38+ or ICOS-CD38-). V and J are TRBV6-1 and TRBJ1-2; D is perhaps TRBD1 (5 bases). The TCR originated in an adult who received the influenza vaccine. CDR3 bases: TGTGCCAGCAGTGAAGCCGGGGGAGGCCATGGCTACACCTTC. Protein: CASSEAGGGHGYTF.